This TCR beta chain was retrieved from a study of blood T cells in healthy people across ages. On the study more broadly: Using template switching, researchers captured about one barcoded beta molecule for each two T cells.

This CDR3 contains 18 residues. Germline lookup yields CDR1 MNHEY and CDR2 SVGEGT. V lost 7 bases and J lost 5, with 26 bases in between. Regarding the study as a whole: Naive T cell percentage strongly correlated with TCR beta diversity. Age showed a roughly linear inverse relationship with TCR beta diversity per million T cells.

Turning to this clonotype: Antigen specificity is unknown.

A J-beta primer mix and a sample-barcoded 5' primer were used in a second PCR of roughly 6 to 12 cycles. TCRdb ran MiXCR on the 5' RACE reads and lists one entry per CDR3 protein. Of 650,000 to 700,000 distinct CDR3 sequences listed, over 40% are singletons. The sequence was collected from a woman aged 80 or over in good health. Specimen: blood. The chain couples TRBV6-2 or TRBV6-3 to TRBJ2-2, with D tentatively TRBD1 or TRBD2 (5 bases each). The CDR3 loop is CASKSAPGTISRTGELFF. DNA for the CDR3: TGTGCCAGCAAGTCGGCTCCCGGGACGATCAGTCGGACCGGGGAGCTGTTTTTT.